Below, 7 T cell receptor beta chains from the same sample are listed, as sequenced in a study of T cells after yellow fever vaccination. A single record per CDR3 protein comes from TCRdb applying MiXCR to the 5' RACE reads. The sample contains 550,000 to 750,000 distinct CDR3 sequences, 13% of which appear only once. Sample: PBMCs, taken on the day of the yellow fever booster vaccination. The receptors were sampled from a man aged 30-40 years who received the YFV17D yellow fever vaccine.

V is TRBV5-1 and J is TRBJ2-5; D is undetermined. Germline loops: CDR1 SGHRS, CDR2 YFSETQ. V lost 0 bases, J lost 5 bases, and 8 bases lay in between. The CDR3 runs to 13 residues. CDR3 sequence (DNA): TGCGCCAGCAGCTTGGACAGCCCCGAGACCCAGTACTTC. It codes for CASSLDSPETQYF.

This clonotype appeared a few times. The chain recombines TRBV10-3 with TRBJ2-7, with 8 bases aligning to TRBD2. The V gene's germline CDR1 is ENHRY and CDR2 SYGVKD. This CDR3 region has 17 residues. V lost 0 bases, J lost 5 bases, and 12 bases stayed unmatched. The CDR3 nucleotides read TGTGCCATCAGTGAGTCGAGTCAGTACGGGAGGGCCAACGAGCAGTACTTC. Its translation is CAISESSQYGRANEQYF.

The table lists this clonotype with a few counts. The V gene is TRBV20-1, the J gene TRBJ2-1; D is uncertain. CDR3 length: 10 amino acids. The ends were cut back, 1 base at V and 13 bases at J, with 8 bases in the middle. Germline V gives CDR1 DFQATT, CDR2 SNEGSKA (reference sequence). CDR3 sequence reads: CSARGSRQFF. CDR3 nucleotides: TGCAGTGCTAGAGGCAGCCGACAGTTCTTC.

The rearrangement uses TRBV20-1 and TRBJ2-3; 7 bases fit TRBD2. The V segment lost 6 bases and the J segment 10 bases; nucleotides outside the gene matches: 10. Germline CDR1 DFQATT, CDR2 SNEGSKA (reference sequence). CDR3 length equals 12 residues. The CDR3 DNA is TGCAGTGCACGGGCCAAGCGGGACCCGCAGTATTTT. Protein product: CSARAKRDPQYF.

Here the CDR3 reads CASSSLMGPSDKQFF. CDR3 nucleotides: TGTGCCAGCAGTTCACTTATGGGTCCTAGCGATAAGCAGTTCTTC. The chain carries TRBV28 and TRBJ2-1; weak D call: TRBD2 (6 bases). Germline CDR1 MDHEN, CDR2 SYDVKM. V lost 4 bases and J lost 11, with 21 bases in between. This CDR3 region has 15 residues.

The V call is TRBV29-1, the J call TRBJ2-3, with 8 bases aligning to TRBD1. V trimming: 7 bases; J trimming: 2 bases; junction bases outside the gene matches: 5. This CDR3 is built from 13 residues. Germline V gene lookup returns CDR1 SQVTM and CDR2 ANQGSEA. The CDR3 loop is CSGQDRVTDTQYF. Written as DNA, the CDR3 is TGCAGCGGGCAGGACAGGGTCACAGATACGCAGTATTTT.

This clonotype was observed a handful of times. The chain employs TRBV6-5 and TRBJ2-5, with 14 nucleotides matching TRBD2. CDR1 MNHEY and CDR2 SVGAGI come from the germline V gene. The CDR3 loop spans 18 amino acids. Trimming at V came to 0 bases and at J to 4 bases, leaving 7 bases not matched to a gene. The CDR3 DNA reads TGTGCCAGCAGTTACTCGGCGGGGACTAGCGGGGGTATAGAGACCCAGTACTTC. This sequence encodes CASSYSAGTSGGIETQYF.